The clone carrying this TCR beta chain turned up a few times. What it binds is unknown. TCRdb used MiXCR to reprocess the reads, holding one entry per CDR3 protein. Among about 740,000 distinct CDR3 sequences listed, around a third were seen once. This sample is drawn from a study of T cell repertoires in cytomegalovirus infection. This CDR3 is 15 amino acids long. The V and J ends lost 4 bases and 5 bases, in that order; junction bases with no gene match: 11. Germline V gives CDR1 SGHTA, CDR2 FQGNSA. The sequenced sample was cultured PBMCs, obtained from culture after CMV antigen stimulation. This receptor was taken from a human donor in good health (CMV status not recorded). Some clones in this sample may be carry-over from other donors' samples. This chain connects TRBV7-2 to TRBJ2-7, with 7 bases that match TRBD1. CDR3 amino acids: CASSSPGGAGNEQYF. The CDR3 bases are TGTGCCAGCAGCTCCCCAGGGGGAGCAGGGAACGAGCAGTACTTC.